These 28 T cell receptor beta chains originate from one sample sequenced in a study of cytomegalovirus exposure and HLA in healthy donors. Clones were sequenced by immunoSEQ multiplex PCR, and TCRdb holds only the in-frame ones, with some missing. The sample lists 100,000 to 150,000 clones, approximately 89% occurring once. The sequenced sample consisted of PBMCs. These receptors all stem from a woman aged 18-30 years in good health and CMV-seronegative.

The rearrangement links TRBV11-3 to TRBJ2-1; 9 nucleotides agree with TRBD2. The CDR3 length is 15 residues. V was pared by 5 bases and J by 6 bases, with 8 bases of the junction left unmatched. Germline V gene sequence: CDR1 SGHNT, CDR2 YENEEA. The CDR3 nucleotides read TGTGCCAGCAGCCCCTGGACTAGCGACTTCAATGAGCAGTTCTTC. Protein product: CASSPWTSDFNEQFF. The full variable domain, completed using reference TRBV11-3 and TRBJ2-1, is EAGVVQSPRYKIIEKKQPVAFWCNPISGHNTLYWYLQNLGQGPELLIRYENEEAVDDSQLPKDRFSAERLKGVDSTLKIQPAELGDSAVYLCASSPWTSDFNEQFFGPGTRLTVL.

This chain joins TRBV5-1 and TRBJ2-1, with D unresolved. This CDR3 is built from 14 residues. Germline-derived CDR1 and CDR2 are SGHRS and YFSETQ. Trimming shortened V by 0 bases and J by 4 bases, and 8 bases separated the two germline ends. Here the CDR3 reads CASSLGFEYNEQFF. CDR3 in DNA: TGCGCCAGCAGCTTGGGATTCGAGTACAATGAGCAGTTCTTC.

The V call is TRBV10-1, the J call TRBJ1-1, with 9 bases lining up with TRBD1. V lost 7 bases, J lost 6 bases, and 9 bases stayed unmatched. CDR3 length equals 14 residues. The germline CDR1 and CDR2 sequences are WNHNN and SYGVQD (reference sequence). The CDR3: CASTPGQGISEAFF. CDR3 bases: TGCGCCAGCACCCCCGGACAGGGGATATCTGAAGCTTTCTTT.

This sequence joins TRBV6-1 and TRBJ1-5; tentatively, D is TRBD1 (5 bases). Trimming left V 4 bases short and J 8 bases short, with 15 bases between. Germline V gene lookup returns CDR1 MNHNS and CDR2 SASEGT. The CDR3 length is 14 residues. The CDR3 loop is CASSVVGQAEPQHF. The CDR3 region has the DNA TGTGCCAGCAGTGTAGTGGGGCAGGCGGAGCCCCAGCATTTT.

The chain is built from TRBV7-2 and TRBJ2-3, with a possible D match to TRBD2 (5 bases). This CDR3 spans 15 amino acids. Germline V lookup: CDR1 SGHTA, CDR2 FQGNSA. Trimming took off 8 bases at V and 3 bases at J, with 18 bases between the two ends. The DNA for the CDR3 is TGTGCCAGCGCGCGGGCTAGCAGTAGTACAGATACGCAGTATTTT. Protein sequence: CASARASSSTDTQYF.

V usage is TRBV6-4 and J usage is TRBJ2-3; 11 nucleotides agree with TRBD1. CDR1 MRHNA and CDR2 SNTAGT come from the germline V gene. V lost 4 bases, J lost 4 bases, and 1 base stayed unmatched. The CDR3 runs to 14 residues. CDR3 DNA: TGTGCCAGCAGTGGGGGACAGGGGGCAGATACGCAGTATTTT. Translating it yields CASSGGQGADTQYF.

The chain couples TRBV9 to TRBJ1-1; D unresolved. This CDR3 is built from 14 residues. V was pared by 0 bases and J by 1 base, with 7 bases between. CDR1 SGDLS and CDR2 YYNGEE come from the germline V gene. The CDR3 nucleotides read TGTGCCAGCAGCGTAGGGGCCAGGAACACTGAAGCTTTCTTT. This encodes CASSVGARNTEAFF.

The chain carries TRBV28 and TRBJ1-4; 9 nucleotides align to TRBD1. V dropped 6 bases and J dropped 4; count of bases not matched to a gene: 6. From germline, CDR1 is MDHEN and CDR2 SYDVKM. The CDR3 runs 15 residues. CDR3 in DNA: TGTGCCAGCAGGGAACAGACAGGGGGTAATGAAAAACTGTTTTTT. It encodes CASREQTGGNEKLFF.

The rearrangement joins TRBV27 to TRBJ2-3; 10 nucleotides match TRBD2. There are 16 residues in the CDR3. Germline lookup yields CDR1 MNHEY and CDR2 SMNVEV (reference sequence). V shed 5 bases and J 2 bases; nucleotides not matched to a gene: 7. The CDR3 bases are TGTGCCAGCAGTGACATAGCGGGGGGCCCCACAGATACGCAGTATTTT. This codes for CASSDIAGGPTDTQYF.

The V call is TRBV9, the J call TRBJ1-2; 11 bases line up with TRBD1. Germline V gene data show CDR1 as SGDLS and CDR2 as YYNGEE. V trimming: 3 bases; J trimming: 4 bases; junction bases outside the gene matches: 8. This CDR3 spans 16 amino acids. CDR3 bases: TGTGCCAGCAGCGATAGACTGGGACAGGGGGGCTATGGCTACACCTTC. This sequence encodes CASSDRLGQGGYGYTF.

The rearrangement links TRBV28 to TRBJ1-4; TRBD1 is a possible D gene (5 bases). Germline V lookup: CDR1 MDHEN, CDR2 SYDVKM. The V end lost 8 bases, the J end lost 1 base, and 11 bases lay between the germline ends. This CDR3 is built from 14 residues. The CDR3: CASGGGGTNEKLFF. In DNA, the CDR3 is TGTGCCAGCGGCGGGGGGGGAACTAATGAAAAACTGTTTTTT.

This chain connects TRBV18 to TRBJ2-3; 10 bases are a match to TRBD2. The trim removed 3 bases at V and 3 bases at J, leaving 3 bases unmatched. CDR1 and CDR2 (germline): KGHSH, LQKENI. This CDR3 region has 15 residues. Here the CDR3 DNA reads TGTGCCAGCTCACCGACTAGCGGGCATACAGATACGCAGTATTTT. Protein product: CASSPTSGHTDTQYF.

The chain is built from TRBV5-8 and TRBJ1-1, with D perhaps matching TRBD1 (6 bases). Germline assignment: CDR1 SGHTS and CDR2 YDEGEE. The CDR3 is made up of 15 amino acids. The ends were cut back, 7 bases at V and 6 bases at J, with 22 bases in the middle. CDR3 in DNA: TGTGCCAGCCGCGCGTGGGGAACAGGGAGGGCTGAAGCTTTCTTT. It yields the protein CASRAWGTGRAEAFF.

The chain has TRBV15 and TRBJ1-6; perhaps TRBD1 as D (5 bases). Germline V CDR1 and CDR2: LNHNV, YYDKDF (reference sequence). Trimming stripped 1 base from V and 7 bases from J, with 8 bases between. CDR3 size: 14 residues. CDR3 bases: TGTGCCACCAGCAGAGGGGGCGGAAATTCACCCCTCCACTTT. Its translation: CATSRGGGNSPLHF.

The V call is TRBV4-1, the J call TRBJ2-5, with D unresolved. From germline, CDR1 is MGHRA and CDR2 YSYEKL. V lost 0 bases, J lost 2 bases, and 10 bases lay in between. The CDR3 is 15 amino acids. CDR3 DNA sequence: TGCGCCAGCAGCCAAGAGCGAGCGCAACAAGAGACCCAGTACTTC. Translating it yields CASSQERAQQETQYF.

This chain links TRBV5-5 with TRBJ1-1; D possibly corresponds to TRBD1 (5 bases). Germline V gene sequence: CDR1 SGHKS, CDR2 YYEKEE (reference sequence). This CDR3 comprises 15 residues. Trimming stripped 1 base from V and 5 bases from J, with 15 bases between. The CDR3 loop is CASSLNGAGLTEAFF. CDR3 nucleotides: TGTGCCAGCAGCTTGAATGGGGCAGGGTTAACTGAAGCTTTCTTT.

The gene calls are TRBV5-1 and TRBJ1-2; D remains ambiguous. There are 13 residues in the CDR3. Germline V gene lookup returns CDR1 SGHRS and CDR2 YFSETQ. With 2 bases removed from V and 0 bases from J, the gap between germline ends came to 5 bases. Here the CDR3 DNA reads TGCGCCAGCAGCTTACAGTCTAACTATGGCTACACCTTC. Its translation: CASSLQSNYGYTF.

The rearrangement links TRBV10-3 to TRBJ1-1; D is perhaps TRBD1 (6 bases). Trimming took off 2 bases at V and 0 bases at J, with 10 bases between the two ends. CDR3 length: 15 residues. Germline CDR1 ENHRY, CDR2 SYGVKD. CDR3 amino acids: CAISERGQLNTEAFF. The CDR3 DNA reads as TGTGCCATCAGTGAGCGCGGACAGCTGAACACTGAAGCTTTCTTT.

V gene TRBV5-5 combines with J gene TRBJ2-7; 8 bases align to TRBD2. The germline V gene encodes CDR1 SGHKS and CDR2 YYEKEE (reference sequence). This CDR3 comprises 15 residues. The V segment lost 4 bases and the J segment 3 bases; nucleotides outside the gene matches: 9. Here the CDR3 reads CASSAPPGLDYEQYF. In nucleotides, the CDR3 is TGTGCCAGCAGCGCACCCCCGGGACTAGACTACGAGCAGTACTTC. Filled out from reference TRBV5-5 and TRBJ2-7, the complete variable domain reads DAGVTQSPTHLIKTRGQQVTLRCSPISGHKSVSWYQQVLGQGPQFIFQYYEKEERGRGNFPDRFSARQFPNYSSELNVNALLLGDSALYLCASSAPPGLDYEQYFGPGTRLTVT.

The V and J genes are TRBV6-1 and TRBJ1-2; TRBD1 is a possible D gene (6 bases). CDR3 size: 13 residues. Germline CDR1 MNHNS, CDR2 SASEGT. The V and J ends lost 8 bases and 5 bases respectively, with 15 bases between them. The CDR3 loop reads CASRSQGPYGYTF. The CDR3 coding sequence is TGTGCCAGCCGATCACAGGGTCCTTATGGCTACACCTTC.

The chain links TRBV4-1 to TRBJ1-1, with TRBD1 identical over 10 bases. The junction had 17 bases not matched to a gene; V was cut back by 4 bases and J by 9 bases. The CDR3 loop spans 17 amino acids. CDR1 is MGHRA, CDR2 YSYEKL, per germline. CDR3 in amino acids: CASSPYQRPGTGDKAFF. CDR3 coding DNA: TGCGCCAGCAGCCCATACCAAAGACCCGGGACAGGGGATAAAGCTTTCTTT.

The genes are TRBV29-1 and TRBJ1-4, with D tentatively TRBD1 (5 bases). Germline CDR1 SQVTM, CDR2 ANQGSEA. This CDR3 spans 14 amino acids. The V gene lost 5 bases and the J gene lost 1 base, with 11 bases spanning the gap. The CDR3 bases are TGCAGCGTTTGGGGCCTAGGAACTAATGAAAAACTGTTTTTT. Translating gives CSVWGLGTNEKLFF.

The rearrangement joins TRBV7-9 to TRBJ1-6; a weak D match, TRBD1 (5 bases). V dropped 1 base and J dropped 0 bases, with 10 bases sitting between them. The CDR3 runs 17 residues. Germline V gene sequence: CDR1 SEHNR, CDR2 FQNEAQ (reference sequence). CDR3 sequence (DNA): TGTGCCAGCAGCTTAGGTCAGGGTCTCTCCTATAATTCACCCCTCCACTTT. Encoded protein: CASSLGQGLSYNSPLHF.

This chain links TRBV29-1 with TRBJ1-4, with TRBD1 identical over 8 bases. Losses at the gene ends were 6 bases for V and 4 bases for J; bases not matched to a gene: 4. Per the germline V gene, CDR1 is SQVTM and CDR2 is ANQGSEA. The CDR3 has 13 amino acids. CDR3 sequence: CSVRTGNNEKLFF. The CDR3 nucleotides are TGCAGCGTGCGGACAGGGAATAATGAAAAACTGTTTTTT.

The J gene is TRBJ2-2, the V gene TRBV4-1; 10 positions agree with TRBD1. The trim removed 2 bases at V and 6 bases at J, leaving 12 bases unmatched. Germline CDR1 reads MGHRA; CDR2 reads YSYEKL. This CDR3 has 18 amino acids. Written as DNA, the CDR3 is TGCGCCAGCAGCCAACGCGTCCCGGGACAGGGGTTTCCCGGGGAGCTGTTTTTT. Translating it yields CASSQRVPGQGFPGELFF.

This clone was found many times. The chain links TRBV27 to TRBJ2-5, with D tentatively TRBD1 (5 bases). V gave up 7 bases and J gave up 2 bases, with 14 bases separating them. From germline, CDR1 is MNHEY and CDR2 SMNVEV (reference sequence). This CDR3 is built from 14 residues. The CDR3 protein is CASKKGIGQETQYF. CDR3 sequence (DNA): TGTGCCAGCAAAAAGGGGATCGGGCAAGAGACCCAGTACTTC.

This clone has a single count. The genes are TRBV9 and TRBJ1-6; perhaps TRBD1 as D (6 bases). Trimming took 5 bases from V and 7 from J, leaving 22 bases between them. There are 17 residues in the CDR3. Germline lookup yields CDR1 SGDLS and CDR2 YYNGEE. CDR3 in DNA: TGTGCCAGCAGTCGTCTGGCGTTGGGGACACCGAATTCACCCCTCCACTTT. Translated: CASSRLALGTPNSPLHF.

CDR3 protein: CASSGQVNTEAFF. The CDR3 region has the DNA TGCGCCAGCAGCGGCCAAGTGAACACTGAAGCTTTCTTT. The V gene is TRBV5-1, the J gene TRBJ1-1; no clear D. Trimming stripped 4 bases from V and 0 bases from J, with 7 bases between. The CDR3 runs 13 residues. CDR1 is SGHRS, CDR2 YFSETQ, per germline.